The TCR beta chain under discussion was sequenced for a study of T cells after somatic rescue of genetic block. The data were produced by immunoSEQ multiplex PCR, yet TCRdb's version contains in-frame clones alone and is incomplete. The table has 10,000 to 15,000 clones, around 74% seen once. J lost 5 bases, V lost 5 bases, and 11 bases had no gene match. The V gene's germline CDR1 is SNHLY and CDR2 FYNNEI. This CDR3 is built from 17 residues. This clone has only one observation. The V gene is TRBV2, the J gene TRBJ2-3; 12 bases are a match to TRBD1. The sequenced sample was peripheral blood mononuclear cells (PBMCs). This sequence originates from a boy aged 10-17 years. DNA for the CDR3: TGTGCCAGCAGTTTCCCCCCGGGACAGGGGGCAAAAGATACGCAGTATTTT. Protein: CASSFPPGQGAKDTQYF.